These T cell receptor beta chains were read from a single sample in a study of immune characterization of retroperitoneal liposarcoma. From the PCR reads, TCRdb called clonotypes with MiXCR, one entry per CDR3 protein. The sample has around 19,000 distinct CDR3 sequences; more than 35% are singletons. Sequenced material: blood. The source is a male donor with retroperitoneal liposarcoma. The CDR3 runs from the conserved cysteine through the conserved F or W. A D gene is named only where the DNA matches it firmly. Clone size is shown for a subset of rows, as once, few, many or a class of expanded clone.

size: many; J: TRBJ2-1; V: TRBV6-1; D: TRBD2; DNA: TGTGCCAGCAGTAACACCGGGACTAGCGCCCACAATGAGCAGTTCTTC; CDR3: CASSNTGTSAHNEQFF
size: many; J: TRBJ2-1; V: TRBV6-1; D: .; DNA: TGTGCCAGCAGCCCTCGTGGAGGTTTCCACGAGCAGTTCTTC; CDR3: CASSPRGGFHEQFF
size: once; J: TRBJ2-1; V: TRBV6-1; D: .; DNA: TGTGCCAGCACCCTAGGGGCGGGGACCTACAATGAGCAGTTCTTC; CDR3: CASTLGAGTYNEQFF
size: medium-sized; J: TRBJ2-1; V: TRBV27; D: TRBD1; DNA: TGTGCCAGCAGTTTATTAGGGGGCAAGCTTTACAATGAGCAGTTCTTC; CDR3: CASSLLGGKLYNEQFF
size: medium-sized; J: TRBJ2-1; V: TRBV7-2; D: TRBD2; DNA: TGTGCCAGCAGCTTTGCCGGGACTAGCGGGATCGTTAATGAGCAGTTCTTC; CDR3: CASSFAGTSGIVNEQFF
size: few; J: TRBJ2-7; V: TRBV6-1; D: TRBD2; DNA: TGTGCCAGCAGCCAGAGCGGGGCCTACAATGAGCAGTACTTC; CDR3: CASSQSGAYNEQYF
size: many; J: TRBJ2-3; V: TRBV12-3/TRBV12-4; D: TRBD2; DNA: TGTGCCAGCAAGCCGGGACTAGCGGGAGGGGATACGCAGTATTTT; CDR3: CASKPGLAGGDTQYF
size: large; J: TRBJ2-3; V: TRBV7-2; D: TRBD2; DNA: TGTGCCAGCAGCTTAGGGGTCGGCGGGGGGGTAACAGATACGCAGTATTTT; CDR3: CASSLGVGGGVTDTQYF
size: many; J: TRBJ2-7; V: TRBV6-1; D: .; DNA: TGTGCCAGTGGCTCGTACGCGGGCGGATACGAGCAGTACTTC; CDR3: CASGSYAGGYEQYF
size: .; J: TRBJ2-1; V: TRBV7-2; D: .; DNA: TGTGCCAGCAGCTTAGACCAGCTGCCGGGTCGAGAGCAGTTCTTC; CDR3: CASSLDQLPGREQFF
size: many; J: TRBJ2-2; V: TRBV6-1; D: .; DNA: TGTGCCAGCAGTGCGGGACCTCCCGGGGAGCTGTTTTTT; CDR3: CASSAGPPGELFF
size: .; J: TRBJ2-7; V: TRBV28; D: TRBD1; DNA: TGTGCCAGCAACCCGACAGGGAGCTCCTACGAGCAGTACTTC; CDR3: CASNPTGSSYEQYF
size: .; J: TRBJ2-5; V: TRBV3-1; D: TRBD2; DNA: TGTGCCAGCAGCTCCATGGCTAGCGGGAGGAAAGAGACCCAGTACTTC; CDR3: CASSSMASGRKETQYF
size: .; J: TRBJ2-7; V: TRBV6-4; D: TRBD1; DNA: TGTAGGGACAGCCACCCCGAGCAGTACTTC; CDR3: CRDSHPEQYF
size: many; J: TRBJ2-1; V: TRBV12-3/TRBV12-4; D: TRBD2; DNA: TGTGCCAGCAGTTTGGGACTAGTTTACAATGAGCAGTTCTTC; CDR3: CASSLGLVYNEQFF
size: .; J: TRBJ1-5; V: TRBV7-6; D: TRBD1; DNA: TGTGCCAGCAGCAATCACAGGGGGCCCGGTGACTACAGCAATCAGCCCCAGCATTTT; CDR3: CASSNHRGPGDYSNQPQHF
size: many; J: TRBJ2-1; V: TRBV6-1; D: .; DNA: TGTGCCAGCAGTCGCCCCGGGATGGGCAATGAGCAGTTCTTC; CDR3: CASSRPGMGNEQFF
size: .; J: TRBJ2-5; V: TRBV27; D: .; DNA: TGTGCCAGCAGTTTTACTCCGGGAGAGACCCAGTACTTC; CDR3: CASSFTPGETQYF
size: .; J: TRBJ1-1; V: TRBV6-1; D: .; DNA: TGTGCCAGCAGTAAAAGCTCAGGGGAAGGGAATGAAGCTTTCTTT; CDR3: CASSKSSGEGNEAFF
size: medium-sized; J: TRBJ2-1; V: TRBV6-1; D: .; DNA: TGTGCCAGCCGATTCACTACGGGAGATGGCAATGAGCAGTTCTTC; CDR3: CASRFTTGDGNEQFF
size: few; J: TRBJ2-5; V: TRBV7-2; D: .; DNA: TGTGCCAGCAGTCTAGAAAATCCTAGGGAGCAGTACTTC; CDR3: CASSLENPREQYF
size: .; J: TRBJ2-3; V: TRBV6-7; D: .; DNA: TGTGCCAGCAGTTACTCGCGGGGCACAGATACGCAGTATTTT; CDR3: CASSYSRGTDTQYF
size: .; J: TRBJ1-1; V: TRBV27; D: .; DNA: TGTGCCAGCAGTTCTACTACAGGGTTGGCTTTCTTT; CDR3: CASSSTTGLAFF
size: once; J: TRBJ2-3; V: TRBV7-2; D: .; DNA: TGTGCCAGCAGCTTAGCTAGCACAGATACGCAGTATTTT; CDR3: CASSLASTDTQYF
size: medium-sized; J: TRBJ2-6; V: TRBV6-1; D: .; DNA: TGTGCCAGCAGTGAAGAGGGTAGGGCTGGGGCCAACGTCCTGACTTTC; CDR3: CASSEEGRAGANVLTF
size: many; J: TRBJ2-3; V: TRBV27; D: TRBD1; DNA: TGTGCCAGCGCCGACAGGGGTGGATCGCAGTATTTT; CDR3: CASADRGGSQYF
size: .; J: TRBJ2-1; V: TRBV6-1; D: .; DNA: TGTGCCAGCAGTGTCCCGAACAGGGATAATGAGTTCTTC; CDR3: CASSVPNRDNEFF
size: medium-sized; J: TRBJ2-1; V: TRBV6-1; D: .; DNA: TGTGCCAGCAGTCTCTACAGGGATGCATGGGAGACCCAGTTCTTC; CDR3: CASSLYRDAWETQFF
size: few; J: TRBJ1-1; V: TRBV12-3/TRBV12-4; D: TRBD1; DNA: TGTGCCAGCAGTTTTTGGACAGGGAACACTGAAGCTTTCTTT; CDR3: CASSFWTGNTEAFF
size: .; J: TRBJ2-1; V: TRBV12-3/TRBV12-4; D: TRBD2; DNA: TGTGCCAGCAGTTTGGGCCTATATAGCGGGGGGGCCAATGAGCAGTTCTTC; CDR3: CASSLGLYSGGANEQFF
size: many; J: TRBJ1-2; V: TRBV7-4; D: .; DNA: TGTGCCAGCAGCTTAGCTCGGACAGTTGGCTACACCTTC; CDR3: CASSLARTVGYTF
size: few; J: TRBJ2-3; V: TRBV6-4; D: .; DNA: TGTGCCAGCAGCCCGGGCCAGGGCACAGATACGCAGTATTTT; CDR3: CASSPGQGTDTQYF
size: .; J: TRBJ1-1; V: TRBV6-6; D: .; DNA: TGTGCCAGCAGTTACCCCGGGCCGCAGAACACTGAAGCTTTCTTT; CDR3: CASSYPGPQNTEAFF
size: .; J: TRBJ2-1; V: TRBV7-6; D: .; DNA: TGTGCCAGCAGTTCCGCTTACAATGAGCAGTTCTTC; CDR3: CASSSAYNEQFF
size: few; J: TRBJ1-4; V: TRBV7-8; D: TRBD1; DNA: TGTGCCAGCGGGGACAGGGGGCCAACTAATGAAAAACTGTTTTTT; CDR3: CASGDRGPTNEKLFF
size: many; J: TRBJ2-3; V: TRBV7-2; D: .; DNA: TGTGCCAGCAGCTTACGTGGGACAAGCACAGATACGCAGTATTTT; CDR3: CASSLRGTSTDTQYF
size: once; J: TRBJ2-1; V: TRBV20-1; D: TRBD2; DNA: TGCAGTGCTAGACGACTAGCGGCCATACTATACAATGAGCAGTTCTTC; CDR3: CSARRLAAILYNEQFF
size: once; J: TRBJ2-5; V: TRBV6-2/TRBV6-3; D: .; DNA: TGTGCCAGCAGTTATGTCCATAAAGAGACCCAGTACTTC; CDR3: CASSYVHKETQYF
size: few; J: TRBJ1-1; V: TRBV6-6; D: .; DNA: TGTGCCAGCACCTTCTCCAGGGACACGAACACTGAAGCTTTCTTT; CDR3: CASTFSRDTNTEAFF